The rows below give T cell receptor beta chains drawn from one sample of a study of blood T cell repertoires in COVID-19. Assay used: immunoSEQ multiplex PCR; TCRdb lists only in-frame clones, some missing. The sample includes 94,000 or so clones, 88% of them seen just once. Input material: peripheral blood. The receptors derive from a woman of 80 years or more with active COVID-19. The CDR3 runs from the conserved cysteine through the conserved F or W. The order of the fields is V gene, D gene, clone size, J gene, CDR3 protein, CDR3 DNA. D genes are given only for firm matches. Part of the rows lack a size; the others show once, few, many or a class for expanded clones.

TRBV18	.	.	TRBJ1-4	CASSVGRGLSLEKLFF	TGTGCCAGCTCAGTCGGTCGGGGACTCTCGCTAGAAAAACTGTTTTTT
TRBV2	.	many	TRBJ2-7	CATSERGHEQYF	TGTGCCACCTCCGAACGTGGCCACGAGCAGTACTTC
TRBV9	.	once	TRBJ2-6	CASSSIQGGSGANVLTF	TGTGCCAGCAGTAGTATTCAGGGGGGCTCTGGGGCCAACGTCCTGACTTTC
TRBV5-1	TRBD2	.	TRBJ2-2	CASTTLAGAGELFF	TGCGCCAGCACTACACTAGCGGGAGCCGGGGAGCTGTTTTTT
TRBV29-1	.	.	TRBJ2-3	CSVEGRYTDTQYF	TGCAGCGTTGAGGGGCGGTACACAGATACGCAGTATTTT
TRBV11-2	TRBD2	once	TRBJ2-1	CASSPGRVAGMDEQFF	TGTGCCAGCAGCCCCGGGCGGGTAGCGGGAATGGATGAGCAGTTCTTC
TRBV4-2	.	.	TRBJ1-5	CASSQRGGGQPQHF	TGTGCCAGCAGCCAAAGGGGGGGCGGTCAGCCCCAGCATTTT
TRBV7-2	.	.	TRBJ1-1	CASSLGVHPNTEAFF	TGTGCCAGCAGCTTAGGAGTCCACCCGAACACTGAAGCTTTCTTT
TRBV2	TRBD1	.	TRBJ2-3	CASSPGTATNTQYF	TGTGCCAGCAGTCCCGGGACAGCAACCAATACGCAGTATTTT
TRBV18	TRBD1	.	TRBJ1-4	CASSLGQGGEKLFF	TGTGCCAGCTCACTCGGACAGGGAGGGGAAAAACTGTTTTTT
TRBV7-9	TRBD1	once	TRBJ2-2	CASSLNRGYTGELFF	TGTGCCAGCAGCTTAAACAGGGGTTACACCGGGGAGCTGTTTTTT
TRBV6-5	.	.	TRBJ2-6	CATSSLAPGANVLTF	TGTGCCACCTCATCCCTAGCCCCTGGGGCCAACGTCCTGACTTTC
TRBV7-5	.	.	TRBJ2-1	CVRSLVAGGYNEQFF	TGTGTCAGAAGCTTAGTAGCGGGAGGTTACAATGAGCAGTTCTTC
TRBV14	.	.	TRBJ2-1	CASSQAGRYSRNEQFF	TGTGCCAGCAGCCAAGCAGGCCGGTACTCCCGCAATGAGCAGTTCTTC
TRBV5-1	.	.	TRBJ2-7	CASSVQQGQSEQYF	TGCGCCAGCAGCGTTCAACAGGGCCAGAGTGAGCAGTACTTC
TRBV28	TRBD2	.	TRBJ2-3	CASSLGLAGGTDTQYF	TGTGCCAGCAGTTTGGGCCTAGCGGGGGGCACAGATACGCAGTATTTT
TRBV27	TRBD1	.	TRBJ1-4	CASAAQGGGEKLFF	TGTGCCAGCGCTGCGCAGGGGGGAGGTGAAAAACTGTTTTTT
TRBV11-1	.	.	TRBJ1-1	CASSLAARMGTEAFF	TGTGCCAGCAGCTTAGCGGCCAGGATGGGCACTGAAGCTTTCTTT
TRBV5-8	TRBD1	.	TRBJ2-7	CASSPGQGIYEQYF	TGTGCCAGCAGCCCGGGACAGGGGATCTACGAGCAGTACTTC
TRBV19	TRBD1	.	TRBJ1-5	CASRKQGWDQPQHF	TGTGCCAGTAGAAAACAGGGGTGGGATCAGCCCCAGCATTTT
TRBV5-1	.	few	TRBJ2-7	CASTPAGSHYEQYF	TGCGCCAGCACCCCTGCGGGTAGCCACTACGAGCAGTACTTC
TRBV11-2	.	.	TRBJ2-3	CASSLRQNTDTQYF	TGTGCCAGCAGCTTGAGGCAGAACACAGATACGCAGTATTTT
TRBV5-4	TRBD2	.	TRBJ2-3	CASRIFGRADTQYF	TGTGCCAGCAGGATTTTTGGGAGGGCAGATACGCAGTATTTT
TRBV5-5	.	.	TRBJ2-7	CASSYEQTSSYEQYF	TGTGCCAGCAGCTACGAGCAGACTAGCTCCTACGAGCAGTACTTC
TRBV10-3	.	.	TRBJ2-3	CAISVGGDTQYF	TGTGCCATCAGTGTAGGGGGAGATACGCAGTATTTT
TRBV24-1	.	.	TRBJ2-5	CATSEGGAETQYF	TGTGCCACCAGTGAAGGAGGGGCGGAGACCCAGTACTTC
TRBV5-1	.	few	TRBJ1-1	CASSFEALNTEAFF	TGCGCCAGCAGCTTCGAGGCTTTGAACACTGAAGCTTTCTTT
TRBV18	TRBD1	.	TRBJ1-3	CASSPPAGGHGNTIYF	TGTGCCAGCTCACCACCTGCAGGGGGCCATGGAAACACCATATATTTT
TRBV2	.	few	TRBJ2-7	CASLQGSYEQYF	TGTGCCAGCTTACAGGGATCCTACGAGCAGTACTTC
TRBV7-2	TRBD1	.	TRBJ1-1	CASSPLARTGGASEAFF	TGTGCCAGCAGCCCCTTAGCAAGGACAGGGGGCGCGTCTGAAGCTTTCTTT
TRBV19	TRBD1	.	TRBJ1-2	CASSRGRQGSHTF	TGTGCCAGTAGTAGAGGTCGACAGGGCTCACACACCTTC
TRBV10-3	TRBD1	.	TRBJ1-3	CAISEFRTGSTGNTIYF	TGTGCCATCAGTGAGTTCAGGACAGGCTCCACTGGAAACACCATATATTTT
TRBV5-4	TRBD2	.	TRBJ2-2	CASSFQSGRIDGELFF	TGTGCCAGCAGCTTTCAAAGCGGGAGGATAGACGGGGAGCTGTTTTTT
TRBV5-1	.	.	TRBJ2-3	CASSLAGADTQYF	TGCGCCAGCAGCTTGGCCGGAGCAGATACGCAGTATTTT
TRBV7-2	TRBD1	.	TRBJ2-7	CASSDRGPDEQYF	TGTGCCAGCAGCGACAGGGGCCCGGACGAGCAGTACTTC
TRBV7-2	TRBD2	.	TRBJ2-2	CASSLTSGSSGGELFF	TGTGCCAGCAGTTTGACTAGCGGGAGTTCTGGCGGGGAGCTGTTTTTT
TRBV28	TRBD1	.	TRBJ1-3	CASSSSTLQGTGNTIYF	TGTGCCAGCAGTTCCTCAACCCTACAGGGGACTGGAAACACCATATATTTT
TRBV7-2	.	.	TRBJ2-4	CASSSRGNSPLGIQYF	TGTGCCAGCAGCTCCAGGGGTAATAGCCCATTGGGCATTCAGTACTTC
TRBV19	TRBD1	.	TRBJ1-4	CASQGGAEKLFF	TGTGCCAGTCAAGGGGGCGCGGAAAAACTGTTTTTT
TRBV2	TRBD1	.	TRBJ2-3	CASSGQGQYTDTQYF	TGTGCCAGCAGTGGACAGGGACAATACACAGATACGCAGTATTTT
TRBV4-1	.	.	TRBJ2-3	CASSLRGGQAATDTQYF	TGCGCCAGCAGCCTACGCGGCGGGCAAGCCGCCACAGATACGCAGTATTTT
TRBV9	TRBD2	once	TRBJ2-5	CASSVAGVAGGAPVEETQYF	TGTGCCAGCAGCGTAGCTGGGGTGGCGGGGGGCGCTCCAGTAGAAGAGACCCAGTACTTC
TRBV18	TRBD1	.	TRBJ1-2	CASSLRDSHGYTF	TGTGCCAGCTCTCTCCGGGACAGCCATGGCTACACCTTC
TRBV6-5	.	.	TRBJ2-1	CASRGTSEQFF	TGTGCCAGTCGGGGGACGAGTGAGCAGTTCTTC
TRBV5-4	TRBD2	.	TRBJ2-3	CASSSRGTSGRAGDTQYF	TGTGCCAGCAGCTCAAGGGGGACTAGCGGGAGGGCAGGTGATACGCAGTATTTT
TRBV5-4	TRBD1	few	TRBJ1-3	CASSLMTGGNTIYF	TGTGCCAGCAGCTTGATGACAGGGGGAAACACCATATATTTT
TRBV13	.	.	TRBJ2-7	CASRRGGLLPTYEQYF	TGTGCCAGCAGACGAGGGGGACTACTCCCAACCTACGAGCAGTACTTC
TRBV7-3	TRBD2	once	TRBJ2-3	CASSSRGSGRPDTQYF	TGTGCCAGCAGCTCTCGGGGGAGCGGGAGGCCCGATACGCAGTATTTT